A selection of T cell receptor beta chains follows, all from one sample in a study of T cell responses to AZD1222 COVID-19 vaccine. The protocol was immunoSEQ multiplex PCR, while the TCRdb copy is restricted to in-frame clones and leaves out a portion. Of 120,000 to 150,000 clones detected, roughly 93% appear once; the ten largest clones hold about 1.9%. Sequencing used peripheral blood, obtained 28 days after the second AZD1222 dose. Every receptor here comes from an adult who received the AZD1222 COVID-19 vaccine. The CDR3 runs from the conserved cysteine through the conserved F or W. A D gene is named only where the DNA matches it firmly. The size of a clone is reported for some rows only, either as once, few or many, or as a class for expanded clones.

J gene | D gene | clone size | V gene | CDR3 protein | CDR3 DNA
TRBJ1-5 | - | - | TRBV7-8 | CASSLVGTNQPQHF | TGTGCCAGCAGCTTAGTTGGGACAAATCAGCCCCAGCATTTT
TRBJ2-7 | TRBD1 | once | TRBV4-1 | CASSQDPGTGSSYEQYF | TGCGCCAGCAGCCAAGATCCCGGGACAGGGAGCTCCTACGAGCAGTACTTC
TRBJ1-6 | TRBD1 | once | TRBV5-1 | CASSLQGAPYNSPLHF | TGCGCCAGCAGCTTGCAGGGGGCCCCCTATAATTCACCCCTCCACTTT
TRBJ1-1 | TRBD1 | - | TRBV27 | CASSPTGGAEAFF | TGTGCCAGCAGTCCGACAGGGGGGGCTGAAGCTTTCTTT
TRBJ2-1 | TRBD2 | - | TRBV10-3 | CAISETEGGRYNEQFF | TGTGCCATCAGTGAAACCGAGGGCGGGAGGTATAATGAGCAGTTCTTC
TRBJ1-1 | - | - | TRBV15 | CATSRGGKNTEAFF | TGTGCCACCAGCAGAGGTGGGAAGAACACTGAAGCTTTCTTT
TRBJ1-1 | - | - | TRBV2 | CASSEGLLVGNEAFF | TGTGCCAGCAGTGAAGGTCTGCTCGTTGGGAATGAAGCTTTCTTT
TRBJ1-1 | - | - | TRBV19 | CASGRLTSGTEAFF | TGTGCCTCGGGACGTCTTACATCGGGCACTGAAGCTTTCTTT
TRBJ2-7 | - | - | TRBV5-8 | CASSMPGGEQYF | TGTGCCAGCAGCATGCCCGGGGGCGAGCAGTACTTC
TRBJ2-7 | - | once | TRBV10-3 | CAISSDAYEQYF | TGTGCCATCAGTTCCGACGCCTACGAGCAGTACTTC
TRBJ1-2 | - | - | TRBV9 | CASSVGFTGNYGYTF | TGTGCCAGCAGCGTAGGTTTTACCGGCAACTATGGCTACACCTTC
TRBJ2-1 | - | once | TRBV13 | CASLRGASSYNEQFF | TGTGCCAGCCTCCGCGGGGCAAGCTCCTACAATGAGCAGTTCTTC
TRBJ1-6 | TRBD1 | - | TRBV9 | CASSVEQGEDSPLHF | TGTGCCAGCAGCGTAGAACAGGGGGAGGATTCACCCCTCCACTTT
TRBJ2-1 | TRBD1 | - | TRBV11-1 | CASSLTGGNEQFF | TGTGCCAGCAGCTTAACAGGGGGAAATGAGCAGTTCTTC
TRBJ2-7 | - | - | TRBV7-9 | CASSSFYGQGPRAYF | TGTGCCAGCAGTTCTTTTTACGGACAAGGCCCTCGGGCGTACTTC
TRBJ1-6 | - | - | TRBV6-6 | CASSYRGGSPLHF | TGTGCCAGCAGTTACAGGGGTGGCTCACCCCTCCACTTT
TRBJ2-3 | TRBD1 | once | TRBV11-2 | CASSLARTGVDTQYF | TGTGCCAGCAGCTTAGCCCGGACAGGGGTGGATACGCAGTATTTT
TRBJ2-7 | - | - | TRBV21-1 | CASGSLAGAYEQYF | TGTGCCAGCGGGTCGCTAGCGGGAGCGTACGAGCAGTACTTC
TRBJ1-6 | - | - | TRBV7-8 | CASSLEYNSPLHF | TGTGCCAGCAGCTTAGAGTATAATTCACCCCTCCACTTT
TRBJ2-1 | TRBD2 | once | TRBV7-6 | CASSLGGGHGNEQFF | TGTGCCAGCAGCCTGGGCGGGGGGCATGGGAATGAGCAGTTCTTC
TRBJ1-4 | - | - | TRBV30 | CAWSSGFNEKLFF | TGTGCCTGGAGTTCGGGGTTTAATGAAAAACTGTTTTTT
TRBJ2-1 | TRBD1 | - | TRBV11-2 | CASSLTGGEQFF | TGTGCCAGCAGCTTAACAGGGGGGGAGCAGTTCTTC
TRBJ1-1 | - | - | TRBV5-1 | CASSLKGWSTEAFF | TGCGCCAGCAGCTTGAAGGGATGGAGCACTGAAGCTTTCTTT
TRBJ1-4 | - | - | TRBV4-2 | CASSQATGVEKLFF | TGTGCCAGCAGCCAAGCGACCGGGGTAGAAAAACTGTTTTTT
TRBJ1-3 | - | - | TRBV7-9 | CASSLQGAMTVRNTIYF | TGTGCCAGCAGCTTACAGGGTGCGATGACAGTACGAAACACCATATATTTT
TRBJ2-1 | - | - | TRBV7-9 | CASSLGGNRNNEQFF | TGTGCCAGCAGCTTAGGGGGTAATAGAAACAATGAGCAGTTCTTC
TRBJ1-2 | - | - | TRBV7-9 | CASSPGGSLNYGYTF | TGTGCCAGCAGCCCCGGGGGCAGCCTAAACTATGGCTACACCTTC
TRBJ1-2 | - | - | TRBV11-2 | CASSSPRGGGYTF | TGTGCCAGCAGCTCACCGCGGGGCGGCGGCTACACCTTC
TRBJ1-2 | - | - | TRBV5-1 | CASSLGQNYGYTF | TGCGCCAGCAGCTTGGGCCAGAACTATGGCTACACCTTC
TRBJ2-2 | - | - | TRBV5-6 | CASTLTGRSGELFF | TGTGCCAGCACCCTAACAGGGAGGTCCGGGGAGCTGTTTTTT
TRBJ2-3 | TRBD2 | - | TRBV5-4 | CASSGGGLAGGTDTQYF | TGTGCCAGCAGCGGTGGGGGACTAGCGGGGGGCACAGATACGCAGTATTTT
TRBJ2-2 | TRBD2 | - | TRBV5-4 | CASSLDSGGAGELFF | TGTGCCAGCAGCTTGGACTCCGGGGGGGCCGGGGAGCTGTTTTTT
TRBJ2-1 | - | - | TRBV18 | CASSPLGQPKKDEQFF | TGTGCCAGCTCACCACTTGGACAGCCCAAAAAGGATGAGCAGTTCTTC
TRBJ2-7 | TRBD2 | - | TRBV2 | CASSRSGSAYEQYF | TGTGCCAGCAGTCGGAGCGGGAGTGCCTACGAGCAGTACTTC
TRBJ1-2 | - | - | TRBV21-1 | CASERRQGISTHGYTF | TGTGCCAGCGAGAGGAGGCAGGGTATTTCGACTCATGGCTACACCTTC
TRBJ1-6 | - | - | TRBV6-1 | CASSDNVWGTAGPNSPLHF | TGTGCCAGCAGTGATAATGTGTGGGGGACGGCCGGACCTAATTCACCCCTCCACTTT
TRBJ2-5 | - | - | TRBV5-4 | CASSDIGGETQYF | TGTGCCAGCAGCGATATAGGGGGAGAGACCCAGTACTTC
TRBJ1-2 | TRBD1 | - | TRBV30 | CAWSKGQGNYGYTF | TGTGCCTGGAGTAAGGGACAGGGTAACTATGGCTACACCTTC
TRBJ1-1 | TRBD1 | once | TRBV12-5 | CASGLIPGQGSTEAFF | TGTGCTAGTGGTTTGATACCGGGACAGGGATCTACTGAAGCTTTCTTT
TRBJ1-5 | TRBD1 | - | TRBV6-2/TRBV6-3 | CASSGDRAGQPQHF | TGTGCCAGCAGTGGGGACAGGGCGGGACAGCCCCAGCATTTT
TRBJ1-5 | - | few | TRBV6-6 | CASSSEGAQHF | TGTGCCAGCAGTTCCGAGGGCGCCCAGCATTTT
TRBJ2-3 | - | - | TRBV12-3/TRBV12-4 | CASSQGTQYF | TGTGCCAGCAGTCAGGGTACGCAGTATTTT
TRBJ2-1 | TRBD2 | - | TRBV7-3 | CASSLTSGRNEQFF | TGTGCCAGCAGCTTGACTAGCGGGAGAAATGAGCAGTTCTTC
TRBJ1-1 | - | once | TRBV6-5 | CASSPPWDTEAFF | TGTGCCAGCAGTCCACCCTGGGACACTGAAGCTTTCTTT
TRBJ1-5 | TRBD1 | - | TRBV7-2 | CASSLVQGAYSNQPQHF | TGTGCCAGCAGCTTAGTTCAGGGGGCGTATAGCAATCAGCCCCAGCATTTT
TRBJ1-1 | - | - | TRBV27 | CASRGPNTEAFF | TGTGCCAGCAGGGGCCCTAACACTGAAGCTTTCTTT
TRBJ1-2 | - | once | TRBV18 | CASSPPNAGSYGYTF | TGTGCCAGCTCACCACCGAATGCCGGGAGCTATGGCTACACCTTC
TRBJ2-1 | TRBD2 | - | TRBV30 | CAWSPDGTSVYDEQFF | TGTGCCTGGAGCCCAGACGGGACTAGCGTCTATGATGAGCAGTTCTTC
TRBJ1-4 | TRBD1 | - | TRBV18 | CASSPGQGTDEKLFF | TGTGCCAGCTCACCGGGACAGGGGACGGATGAAAAACTGTTTTTT
TRBJ1-1 | - | - | TRBV5-1 | CASSYETDTEAFF | TGCGCCAGCAGCTACGAAACGGACACTGAAGCTTTCTTT
TRBJ1-3 | - | - | TRBV7-2 | CASSLDTTGNTIYF | TGTGCCAGCAGCTTAGACACTACTGGAAACACCATATATTTT